These 16 T cell receptor beta chains share one sample of origin, sequenced in a study of T cells in Graves' hyperthyroidism and ophthalmopathy. TCR beta CDR3 regions were amplified from RNA transcripts. When the TCR CDR3 underwent first-round RT-PCR, the HTBI primer set was used. TCRdb re-called the multiplex PCR reads through MiXCR, storing one row per CDR3 protein. Of approximately 620,000 distinct CDR3 sequences detected, approximately 15% appear once; the ten largest clones hold 5.8%. The source material was blood. The receptor set was obtained from a woman under 40 with Graves' hyperthyroidism that later progressed to Graves' ophthalmopathy.

The chain uses TRBV3-1 and TRBJ2-3; 12 bases map to TRBD2. The germline V gene encodes CDR1 LGHDT and CDR2 YNNKEL (reference sequence). The CDR3 extends over 16 amino acids. The J segment lost 4 bases and the V segment lost 4 bases, leaving 6 bases of the junction unmatched. Here the CDR3 DNA reads TGTGCCAGCAGCCGTACGACTAGCGGGAGACCAGATACGCAGTATTTT. As protein: CASSRTTSGRPDTQYF.

This clonotype was recorded many times. The chain couples TRBV24-1 to TRBJ2-5, with 9 nucleotides matching TRBD1. Germline V CDR1 and CDR2: KGHDR, SFDVKD. The CDR3 is 16 residues long. V gave up 4 bases and J gave up 6 bases; unmatched junction bases: 11. The CDR3 DNA reads TGTGCCACCAGTGAGGCCGTGGGACAGGGTAGAAAGACCCAGTACTTC. Protein product: CATSEAVGQGRKTQYF.

This clonotype was detected many times. This rearrangement joins TRBV28 to TRBJ1-2; D call uncertain. The V end lost 2 bases, the J end lost 5 bases, and 6 bases lay between the germline ends. The CDR3 contains 12 residues. CDR1 is MDHEN and CDR2 is SYDVKM in the germline V gene. The CDR3 bases are TGTGCCAGCAGTTTAATACAGTATGGCTACACCTTC. The encoded protein is CASSLIQYGYTF.

This clonotype was counted at least ten times. The chain joins TRBV27 to TRBJ2-7; either TRBD1 or TRBD2 may fit D (6 bases each). The CDR3 extends over 13 amino acids. The germline V and J ends were trimmed by 4 bases and 5 bases, with 12 bases remaining between them. CDR1 MNHEY and CDR2 SMNVEV come from the germline V gene (reference sequence). In DNA, the CDR3 is TGTGCCAGCAGTTCCCTGGGGGGCCACGAGCAGTACTTC. Translating gives CASSSLGGHEQYF.

This clonotype showed up many times. The chain is built from TRBV29-1 and TRBJ2-7, with D perhaps matching TRBD1 (6 bases). The V end lost 4 bases, the J end lost 3 bases, and 10 bases lay between the germline ends. The CDR3 spans 12 residues. CDR1 is SQVTM and CDR2 is ANQGSEA in the germline V gene. The CDR3 loop is CSVGTESYEQYF. The CDR3 bases are TGCAGCGTTGGGACAGAGAGCTACGAGCAGTACTTC.

The DNA of the CDR3 is TGTGCCAGCAGCGCCGGTCTCCTGGAGGAGCAGTACTTC. Residues: CASSAGLLEEQYF. The chain is built from TRBV9 and TRBJ2-7; D remains ambiguous. The CDR3 sequence is 13 residues long. Germline values: CDR1 SGDLS, CDR2 YYNGEE. V lost 3 bases and J 7 bases, leaving 14 bases between the germline ends.

On this clonotype itself: Just one base apart from a much larger clone, this may be a read error. The rearrangement joins TRBV20-1 to TRBJ2-3; D may correspond to TRBD1 or TRBD2 (6 bases each). The CDR3 has 15 residues. V dropped 0 bases and J dropped 8 bases, with 18 bases sitting between them. From germline, CDR1 is DFQATT and CDR2 SNEGSKA (reference sequence). The CDR3 nucleotides read TGCAGTGCTAGAGATAGGGCCCGGGGGCCGAGTACGCAGTATTTT. Translation gives CSARDRARGPSTQYF.

The chain employs TRBV7-3 and TRBJ2-3; D call uncertain. There are 13 residues in the CDR3. Germline V lookup: CDR1 SGHTA, CDR2 FQGTGA. Trimming shortened V by 2 bases and J by 4 bases, and 7 bases separated the two germline ends. The CDR3 is CASSLVPADTQYF. The CDR3 nucleotides read TGTGCCAGCAGCTTAGTTCCAGCAGATACGCAGTATTTT.

This rearrangement joins TRBV10-1 to TRBJ2-1; no definite D call. This CDR3 is built from 14 residues. Looked up from germline, CDR1 is WNHNN and CDR2 is SYGVQD (reference sequence). The ends were cut back, 0 bases at V and 6 bases at J, with 9 bases in the middle. The CDR3 nucleotides read TGCGCCAGCAGTGAGTCGAAAGCTTTCAATGAGCAGTTCTTC. Translated, it gives CASSESKAFNEQFF.

This clonotype occurred many times. The chain has TRBV30 and TRBJ1-2; the D is unclear. V was trimmed by 2 bases and J by 2 bases, leaving 9 bases between them. This CDR3 is built from 13 residues. The germline V gene has CDR1 GTSNPN and CDR2 SVGIG (reference sequence). CDR3 region: CAWSHGMNYGYTF. The CDR3 DNA sequence: TGTGCCTGGAGTCACGGGATGAACTATGGCTACACCTTC.

The rearrangement joins TRBV27 to TRBJ2-3; D unclear. CDR3 length equals 13 residues. Trimming stripped 3 bases from V and 9 bases from J, with 13 bases between. Germline CDR1 reads MNHEY; CDR2 reads SMNVEV (reference sequence). CDR3 amino acids: CASSLNVVYTQYF. The CDR3 DNA reads as TGTGCCAGCAGTTTGAACGTGGTCTACACGCAGTATTTT.

This clonotype was detected many times. The chain uses TRBV28 and TRBJ1-2, with a possible D match to TRBD1 (5 bases). The CDR3 loop spans 15 amino acids. In germline, CDR1 is MDHEN, CDR2 SYDVKM. Trimming left V 6 bases short and J 1 base short, with 15 bases between. In DNA form, the CDR3 reads TGTGCCAGCAGGAAATCTGACAGACTTAACTATGGCTACACCTTC. This gives the protein CASRKSDRLNYGYTF.

This clonotype was observed many times. The rearrangement joins TRBV9 to TRBJ2-1; D remains unclear. Germline CDR1 SGDLS, CDR2 YYNGEE. Trimming shortened V by 3 bases and J by 7 bases, and 14 bases separated the two germline ends. The CDR3 is 14 residues long. CDR3 amino acids: CASSASTMVNEQFF. The CDR3 coding sequence is TGTGCCAGCAGCGCCTCCACAATGGTAAATGAGCAGTTCTTC. Full variable domain (remainder filled in from reference TRBV9 and TRBJ2-1): DSGVTQTPKHLITATGQRVTLRCSPRSGDLSVYWYQQSLDQGLQFLIQYYNGEERAKGNILERFSAQQFPDLHSELNLSSLELGDSALYFCASSASTMVNEQFFGPGTRLTVL.

The genes are TRBV7-2 and TRBJ1-5, with 10 nucleotides matching TRBD1. Germline lookup yields CDR1 SGHTA and CDR2 FQGNSA. CDR3 length equals 14 residues. J was trimmed by 7 bases and V by 4 bases; bases with no gene match: 4. The CDR3 region is CASSYGQGVQPQHF. In DNA form, the CDR3 reads TGTGCCAGCAGCTACGGACAGGGGGTACAGCCCCAGCATTTT.

In this sample, this clonotype turned up many times. The DNA of the CDR3 is TGTGCCAGCAGTCCTACTCAAGGGGCCTACGAGCAGTACTTC. The encoded protein is CASSPTQGAYEQYF. The chain links TRBV27 to TRBJ2-7; weak D call: TRBD1 (5 bases). The CDR3 is 14 amino acids. The V gene's germline CDR1 is MNHEY and CDR2 SMNVEV (reference sequence). Trimming removed 5 bases at V and 2 bases at J, with 13 bases between.

This clonotype was observed at least ten times. This sequence joins TRBV27 and TRBJ1-1; D remains unclear. The germline CDR1 and CDR2 sequences are MNHEY and SMNVEV (reference sequence). The germline V and J ends were trimmed by 6 bases and 5 bases, with 16 bases remaining between them. The CDR3 length is 14 residues. DNA for the CDR3: TGTGCCAGCAGCCTAAACCGGGGAGTGACTGAAGCTTTCTTT. This codes for CASSLNRGVTEAFF.